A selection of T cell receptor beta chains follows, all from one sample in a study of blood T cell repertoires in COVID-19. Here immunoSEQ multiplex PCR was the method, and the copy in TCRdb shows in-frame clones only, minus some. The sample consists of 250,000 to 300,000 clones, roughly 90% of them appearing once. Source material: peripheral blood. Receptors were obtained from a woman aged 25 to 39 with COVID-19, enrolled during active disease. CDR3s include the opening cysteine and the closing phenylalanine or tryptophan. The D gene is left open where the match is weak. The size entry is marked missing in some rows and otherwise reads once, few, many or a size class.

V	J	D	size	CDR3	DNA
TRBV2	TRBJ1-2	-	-	CASLGGVRYSGYTF	TGTGCCAGTCTAGGGGGTGTCCGTTATAGTGGCTACACCTTC
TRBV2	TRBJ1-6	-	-	CASSLGDIGNSPLHF	TGTGCCAGCAGCTTAGGGGACATAGGGAATTCACCCCTCCACTTT
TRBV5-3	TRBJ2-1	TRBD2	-	CARTNGTSGTFGNEQFF	TGTGCCAGAACCAATGGGACTAGCGGAACGTTTGGAAATGAGCAGTTCTTC
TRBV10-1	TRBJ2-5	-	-	CASSERPGAETQYF	TGCGCCAGCAGTGAGAGGCCGGGAGCAGAGACCCAGTACTTC
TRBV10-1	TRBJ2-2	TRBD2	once	CASSNGLAGFTGELFF	TGCGCCAGCAGTAACGGACTAGCGGGGTTCACCGGGGAGCTGTTTTTT
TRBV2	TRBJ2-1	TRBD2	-	CASSVGTSGSYNEQFF	TGTGCCAGCAGTGTAGGGACTAGCGGGAGCTACAATGAGCAGTTCTTC
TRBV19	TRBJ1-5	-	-	CASSPGVGNQPQHF	TGTGCCAGTAGTCCAGGTGTCGGCAATCAGCCCCAGCATTTT
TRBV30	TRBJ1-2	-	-	CAWTTVGGYTF	TGTGCCTGGACCACAGTTGGTGGCTACACCTTC
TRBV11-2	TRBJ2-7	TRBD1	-	CASSMTGSEQYF	TGTGCCAGCAGCATGACAGGGAGCGAGCAGTACTTC
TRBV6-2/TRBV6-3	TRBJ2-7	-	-	CASSSGRHLYEQYF	TGTGCCAGCAGTTCTGGGAGACACCTCTACGAGCAGTACTTC
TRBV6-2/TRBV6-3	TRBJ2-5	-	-	CASSYSPVGETQYF	TGTGCCAGCAGTTATAGCCCAGTTGGGGAGACCCAGTACTTC
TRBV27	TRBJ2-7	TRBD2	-	CASTGLAGAEQYF	TGTGCCAGCACGGGACTAGCGGGGGCTGAGCAGTACTTC
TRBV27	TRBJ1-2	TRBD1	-	CASSYYRGPGGYTF	TGTGCCAGCAGCTATTACAGGGGCCCGGGCGGCTACACCTTC
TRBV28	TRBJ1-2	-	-	CASSLEASGAYYGYTF	TGTGCCAGCAGTTTAGAGGCGAGCGGAGCTTACTATGGCTACACCTTC
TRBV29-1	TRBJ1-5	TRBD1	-	CSVSQGVGQPQHF	TGCAGCGTTAGCCAGGGGGTGGGACAGCCCCAGCATTTT
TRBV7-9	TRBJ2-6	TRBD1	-	CASSLTGALDVLTF	TGTGCCAGCAGCTTAACAGGGGCCCTAGACGTCCTGACTTTC
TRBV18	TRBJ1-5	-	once	CASSPSWPPEQPQHF	TGTGCCAGCTCACCCTCCTGGCCCCCCGAACAGCCCCAGCATTTT
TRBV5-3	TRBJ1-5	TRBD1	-	CARSLERTGDRWGNQPQHF	TGTGCCAGAAGCTTGGAAAGGACAGGGGATAGATGGGGCAATCAGCCCCAGCATTTT
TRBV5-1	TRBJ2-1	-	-	CASSPRYGAEQFF	TGCGCCAGCAGCCCGCGATACGGAGCTGAGCAGTTCTTC
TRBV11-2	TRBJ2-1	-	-	CASSLFGDSYNEQFF	TGTGCCAGCAGCTTATTCGGGGACTCCTACAATGAGCAGTTCTTC
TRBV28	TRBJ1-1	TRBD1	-	CASSSTGGYTEAFF	TGTGCCAGCAGTTCAACAGGGGGCTACACTGAAGCTTTCTTT
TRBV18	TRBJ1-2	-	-	CASSPPSQPGYGYTF	TGTGCCAGCTCACCCCCGTCACAGCCTGGCTATGGCTACACCTTC
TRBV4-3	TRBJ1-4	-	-	CASSQERVSIGKLFF	TGCGCCAGCAGCCAAGAGAGGGTATCGATAGGAAAACTGTTTTTT
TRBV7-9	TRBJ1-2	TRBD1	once	CASSQGTGVGYTF	TGTGCCAGCAGCCAAGGGACAGGCGTTGGCTACACCTTC
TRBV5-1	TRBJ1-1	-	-	CASSLGLRGTEAFF	TGCGCCAGCAGCTTGGGTTTGAGGGGGACTGAAGCTTTCTTT
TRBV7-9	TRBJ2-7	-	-	CASSSPTGSLDEQYF	TGTGCCAGCAGCTCCCCTACAGGGTCCCTCGACGAGCAGTACTTC
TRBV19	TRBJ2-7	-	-	CATSGTWGTYEQYF	TGTGCCACCTCAGGGACATGGGGGACCTACGAGCAGTACTTC
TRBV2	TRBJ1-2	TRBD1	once	CASRNGVGQNYGYTF	TGTGCCAGCAGGAATGGGGTGGGACAGAACTATGGCTACACCTTC
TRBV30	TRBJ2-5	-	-	CAWSDRQETQYF	TGTGCCTGGTCCGACAGACAAGAGACCCAGTACTTC
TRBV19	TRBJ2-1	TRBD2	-	CASTPGLALSYNEQFF	TGTGCCAGTACCCCGGGACTAGCCTTATCCTACAATGAGCAGTTCTTC
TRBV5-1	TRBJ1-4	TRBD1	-	CASSTGTANEKLFF	TGCGCCAGCAGTACCGGGACAGCTAATGAAAAACTGTTTTTT
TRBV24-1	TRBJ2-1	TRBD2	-	CATSTSGRAGWEQFF	TGTGCCACCAGTACTAGCGGGAGGGCCGGATGGGAGCAGTTCTTC
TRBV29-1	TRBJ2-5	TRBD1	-	CSVRDRDTETQYF	TGCAGCGTCCGGGACAGGGACACGGAGACCCAGTACTTC
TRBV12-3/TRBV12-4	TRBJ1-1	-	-	CASSTLPWEAFF	TGTGCCAGCAGTACGCTACCTTGGGAAGCTTTCTTT
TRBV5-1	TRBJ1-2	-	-	CASSLDSHNYGYTF	TGCGCCAGCAGCTTGGACAGCCATAACTATGGCTACACCTTC
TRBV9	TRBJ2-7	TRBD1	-	CASSVGTGTGGYEQYF	TGTGCCAGCAGCGTCGGCACCGGGACAGGGGGTTACGAGCAGTACTTC
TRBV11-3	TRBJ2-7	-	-	CASSLDGGSYEQYF	TGTGCCAGCAGCTTAGACGGCGGATCCTACGAGCAGTACTTC
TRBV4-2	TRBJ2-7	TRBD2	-	CASSHGTSEGEQYF	TGTGCCAGCAGCCATGGGACTAGCGAGGGCGAGCAGTACTTC
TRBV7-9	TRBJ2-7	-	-	CASSLALGTNHEQYF	TGTGCCAGCAGCTTAGCTCTTGGGACAAACCACGAGCAGTACTTC
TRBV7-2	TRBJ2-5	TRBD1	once	CASSLSGTDQETQYF	TGTGCCAGCAGCCTGTCCGGGACAGACCAAGAGACCCAGTACTTC